This T cell receptor beta chain was identified in a study of T-cell memory formation after mild COVID-19. Study as a whole: Each donor largely had its own TCR clusters. Points from the study as a whole: Day 15 to 85 contracting clones showed balanced CD4/CD8; later expanders leaned CD4+. Contracting CD4+ clones lay largely in CM and EM, with CD8+ ones residing in EMRA.

V was trimmed by 1 base and J by 2 bases, leaving 11 bases between them. The CDR3 has 16 residues. Looked up from germline, CDR1 is KGHDR and CDR2 is SFDVKD. cDNA libraries for TCR alpha and TCR beta, carrying sample barcodes and UMIs, came from 5'RACE with constant-segment primers. Each CDR3 protein gets one entry after TCRdb re-called the 5' RACE reads with MiXCR. This sample carries about 560,000 distinct CDR3 sequences, about a fifth of them seen once, and the ten largest clones take around 7.7%. Remarks on this clonotype: What it recognizes is unknown.

This chain joins TRBV24-1 and TRBJ2-1; D ambiguous. The TCR comes from an adult woman who had mild COVID-19 (a few samples of this study predate the infection). Cell type and time point are not known. Sample: PBMCs or a T cell subset sorted from them (not recorded which). The CDR3 nucleotides read TGTGCCACCAGTGATTTTCGCCCTTTTCCCTACAATGAGCAGTTCTTC. It encodes CATSDFRPFPYNEQFF.